Following are 13 T cell receptor beta chains from one sample sequenced in a study of shared T cell receptors in the human thymus. Libraries were prepared by immunoSEQ multiplex PCR; TCRdb keeps only in-frame clonotypes and omits some of them. The profile shows 700,000 to 750,000 clones, 70% to 90% of them singletons. Another study also made use of these data, one on human thymus T cells.

The sequenced material came from thymocytes. These TCRs come from a girl less than two years old with a congenital heart defect.

The chain couples TRBV6-5 to TRBJ1-2; 7 bases match TRBD1. The CDR3 contains 13 residues. The germline V gene has CDR1 MNHEY and CDR2 SVGAGI. Trimming cost V 6 bases and J 6 bases; bases outside gene matches: 7. Here the CDR3 reads CASSRQGANGYTF. Here the CDR3 DNA reads TGTGCCAGCAGCCGACAGGGAGCGAATGGCTACACCTTC.

This rearrangement joins TRBV12-5 to TRBJ1-5; 7 nucleotides match TRBD1. Germline trimming cut 2 bases from V and 4 bases from J; bases unmatched to any gene: 8. CDR1 LGHNT and CDR2 FRNRAP come from the germline V gene. This CDR3 has 16 amino acids. CDR3 DNA: TGTGCTAGTGGTTTGCAGGGTAGGGGGCGGAATCAGCCCCAGCATTTT. Protein: CASGLQGRGRNQPQHF. Complete variable domain (other parts from reference TRBV12-5 and TRBJ1-5): DARVTQTPRHKVTEMGQEVTMRCQPILGHNTVFWYRQTMMQGLELLAYFRNRAPLDDSGMPKDRFSAEMPDATLATLKIQPSEPRDSAVYFCASGLQGRGRNQPQHFGDGTRLSIL.

The V and J genes are TRBV28 and TRBJ2-3; D is unclear. The V end was cut by 4 bases, the J end by 0 bases, with 11 bases between. The CDR3 sequence is 15 residues long. CDR1 MDHEN and CDR2 SYDVKM come from the germline V gene. For the CDR3, the DNA is TGTGCCAGCAGTTCGCTTACTCCTAGCACAGATACGCAGTATTTT. It is translated as CASSSLTPSTDTQYF.

This CDR3 is CASLQGSPTSNTEAFF. The CDR3 region has the DNA TGTGCCAGCCTACAGGGGTCCCCAACCTCGAACACTGAAGCTTTCTTT. The chain joins TRBV21-1 to TRBJ1-1; the D call in the table, TRBD1, was not verified against the DNA. TRBV21-1 is a pseudogene segment. The CDR3 sequence is 16 residues long.

The rearrangement links TRBV5-1 to TRBJ2-7; D is undetermined. This CDR3 has 13 amino acids. The V gene lost 5 bases and the J gene lost 3 bases, with 12 bases spanning the gap. CDR1 is SGHRS, CDR2 YFSETQ, per germline. The CDR3 sequence is CASSSRLGYEQYF. The DNA for the CDR3 is TGCGCCAGCAGTTCTCGCCTAGGCTACGAGCAGTACTTC.

The chain has TRBV6-6 and TRBJ1-5; no definite D call. Germline lookup yields CDR1 MNHNY and CDR2 SVGAGI (reference sequence). Trimming stripped 8 bases from V and 3 bases from J, with 14 bases between. The CDR3 covers 14 residues. CDR3 region: CASEGSGDNQPQHF. CDR3 DNA: TGTGCCAGCGAGGGTTCCGGAGACAATCAGCCCCAGCATTTT.

This chain uses TRBV30 with TRBJ1-2; D remains unclear. Germline CDR1 GTSNPN, CDR2 SVGIG (reference sequence). The ends were cut back, 4 bases at V and 0 bases at J, with 9 bases in the middle. The CDR3 has 13 amino acids. The chain's CDR3 is CAWNPGTNYGYTF. As DNA, the CDR3 is TGTGCCTGGAACCCAGGTACTAACTATGGCTACACCTTC.

This clone came up a few times. V usage is TRBV5-6 and J usage is TRBJ2-3; 8 bases fit TRBD2. Germline V gene data show CDR1 as SGHDT and CDR2 as YYEEEE. V gave up 0 bases and J gave up 1 base; unmatched junction bases: 1. This CDR3 has 15 residues. CDR3 DNA: TGTGCCAGCAGCTTGGCACTAGCGGGCACAGATACGCAGTATTTT. It encodes CASSLALAGTDTQYF. The variable domain in full, with the rest retrieved from reference TRBV5-6 and TRBJ2-3, is DAGVTQSPTHLIKTRGQQVTLRCSPKSGHDTVSWYQQALGQGPQFIFQYYEEEERQRGNFPDRFSGHQFPNYSSELNVNALLLGDSALYLCASSLALAGTDTQYFGPGTRLTVL.

As to this clone: The same CDR3 arises from other DNA sequences in this sample as well. The chain joins TRBV20-1 to TRBJ1-1, with D unresolved. Germline CDR1 reads DFQATT; CDR2 reads SNEGSKA (reference sequence). V lost 4 bases, J lost 1 base, and 4 bases lay in between. The CDR3 is made up of 11 amino acids. The CDR3 loop reads CSATGNTEAFF. The CDR3 bases are TGCAGTGCTACCGGGAACACTGAAGCTTTCTTT.

V usage is TRBV28 and J usage is TRBJ2-1; possible D gene TRBD2, 6 bases. CDR1 and CDR2 from the germline V gene are MDHEN and SYDVKM. Trimming removed 5 bases at V and 6 bases at J, with 11 bases between. CDR3 length: 13 residues. Here the CDR3 DNA reads TGTGCCAGCAGTATCCCGGGACTCAATGAGCAGTTCTTC. Protein product: CASSIPGLNEQFF.

J is TRBJ1-6 and V is TRBV6-5, with D perhaps matching TRBD1 (6 bases). Germline CDR1 reads MNHEY; CDR2 reads SVGAGI. Trimming stripped 8 bases from V and 10 bases from J, with 15 bases between. CDR3 size: 13 residues. CDR3 nucleotide sequence: TGTGCCAGCGGGGGCAGGGTTTACTCACCCCTCCACTTT. Encoded protein: CASGGRVYSPLHF.

The count of this clone is one. This chain connects TRBV7-6 to TRBJ1-3; TRBD1 agrees at 8 bases. Germline assignment: CDR1 SGHVS and CDR2 FNYEAQ. The V and J ends lost 4 bases and 4 bases, in that order; junction bases with no gene match: 18. The CDR3 has 19 amino acids. The CDR3 DNA is TGTGCCAGCAGCTCACTACCCCGAAAGAAAGCAGGGGGCGGAAACACCATATATTTT. This translates into CASSSLPRKKAGGGNTIYF. The full variable domain, its missing parts supplied by reference TRBV7-6 and TRBJ1-3, is GAGVSQSPRYKVTKRGQDVALRCDPISGHVSLYWYRQALGQGPEFLTYFNYEAQQDKSGLPNDRFSAERPEGSISTLTIQRTEQRDSAMYRCASSSLPRKKAGGGNTIYFGEGSWLTVV.

The CDR3, as DNA: TGCGCCAGCAGCTTTGGGAGGGGTGAAGCTTTCTTT. Amino acids: CASSFGRGEAFF. This sequence joins TRBV5-1 and TRBJ1-1; D perhaps matches TRBD1 (5 bases). Germline CDR1 is SGHRS and CDR2 is YFSETQ. The germline V and J ends were trimmed by 2 bases and 7 bases, with 9 bases remaining between them. The CDR3 spans 12 residues. Supplemented by reference TRBV5-1 and TRBJ1-1, the full variable domain reads KAGVTQTPRYLIKTRGQQVTLSCSPISGHRSVSWYQQTPGQGLQFLFEYFSETQRNKGNFPGRFSGRQFSNSRSEMNVSTLELGDSALYLCASSFGRGEAFFGQGTRLTVV.